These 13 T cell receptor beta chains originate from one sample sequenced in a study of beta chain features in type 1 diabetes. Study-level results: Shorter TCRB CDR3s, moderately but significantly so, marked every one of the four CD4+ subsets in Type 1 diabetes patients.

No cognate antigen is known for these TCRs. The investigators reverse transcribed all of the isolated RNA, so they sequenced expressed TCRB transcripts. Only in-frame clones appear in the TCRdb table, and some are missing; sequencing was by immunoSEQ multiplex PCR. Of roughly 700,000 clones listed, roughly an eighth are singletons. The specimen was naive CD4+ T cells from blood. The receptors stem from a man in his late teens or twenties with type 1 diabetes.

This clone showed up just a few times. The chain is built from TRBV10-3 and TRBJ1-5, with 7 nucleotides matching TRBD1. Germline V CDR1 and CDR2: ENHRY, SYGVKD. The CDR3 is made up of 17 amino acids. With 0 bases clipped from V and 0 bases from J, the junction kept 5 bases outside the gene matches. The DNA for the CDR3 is TGTGCCATCAGTGAGTCAAGGGGGCATCTTAGCAATCAGCCCCAGCATTTT. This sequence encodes CAISESRGHLSNQPQHF.

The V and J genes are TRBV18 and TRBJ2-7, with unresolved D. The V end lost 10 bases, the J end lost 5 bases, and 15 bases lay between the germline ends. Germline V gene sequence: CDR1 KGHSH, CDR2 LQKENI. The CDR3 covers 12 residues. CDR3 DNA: TGTGCCACCTCGAAATCCACAAACGAGCAGTACTTC. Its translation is CATSKSTNEQYF.

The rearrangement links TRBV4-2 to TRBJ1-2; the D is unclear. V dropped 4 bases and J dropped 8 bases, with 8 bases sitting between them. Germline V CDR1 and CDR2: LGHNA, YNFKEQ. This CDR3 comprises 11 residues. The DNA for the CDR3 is TGTGCCAGCAGCCTTATGGGCGGCTACACCTTC. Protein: CASSLMGGYTF.

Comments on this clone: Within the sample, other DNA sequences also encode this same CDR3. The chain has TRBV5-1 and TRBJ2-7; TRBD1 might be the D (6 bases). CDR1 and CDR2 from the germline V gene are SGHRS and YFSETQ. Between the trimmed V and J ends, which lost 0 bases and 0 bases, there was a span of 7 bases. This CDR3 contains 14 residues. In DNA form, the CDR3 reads TGCGCCAGCAGCTTGGGGGACACCTCCTACGAGCAGTACTTC. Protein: CASSLGDTSYEQYF.

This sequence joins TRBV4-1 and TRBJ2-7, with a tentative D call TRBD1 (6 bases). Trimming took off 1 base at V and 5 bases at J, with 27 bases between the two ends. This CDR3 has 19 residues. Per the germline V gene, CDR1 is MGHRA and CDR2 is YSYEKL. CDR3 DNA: TGCGCCAGCAGCCAAGTGGGGGCGCCGATTGGGGAATCACCCCACGAGCAGTACTTC. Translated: CASSQVGAPIGESPHEQYF.

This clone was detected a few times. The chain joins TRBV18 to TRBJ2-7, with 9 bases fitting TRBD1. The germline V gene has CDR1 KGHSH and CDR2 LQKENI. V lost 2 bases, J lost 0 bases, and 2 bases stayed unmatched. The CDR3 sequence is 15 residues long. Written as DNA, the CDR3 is TGTGCCAGCTCACCATCGGGACAGGGCTCCTACGAGCAGTACTTC. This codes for CASSPSGQGSYEQYF.

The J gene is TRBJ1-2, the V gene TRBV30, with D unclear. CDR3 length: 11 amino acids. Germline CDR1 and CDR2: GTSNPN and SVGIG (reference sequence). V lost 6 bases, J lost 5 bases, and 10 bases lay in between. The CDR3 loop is CACRPGYGYTF. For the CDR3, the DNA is TGTGCCTGCAGGCCAGGTTATGGCTACACCTTC.

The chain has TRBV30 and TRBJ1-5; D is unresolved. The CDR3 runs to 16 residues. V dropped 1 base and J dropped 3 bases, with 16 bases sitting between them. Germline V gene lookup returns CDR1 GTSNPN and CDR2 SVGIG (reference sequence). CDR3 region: CAWSDRAGSDNQPQHF. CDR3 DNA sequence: TGTGCCTGGAGTGACCGGGCGGGCTCGGACAATCAGCCCCAGCATTTT. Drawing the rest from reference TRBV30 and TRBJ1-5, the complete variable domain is SQTIHQWPATLVQPVGSPLSLECTVEGTSNPNLYWYRQAAGRGLQLLFYSVGIGQISSEVPQNLSASRPQDRQFILSSKKLLLSDSGFYLCAWSDRAGSDNQPQHFGDGTRLSIL.

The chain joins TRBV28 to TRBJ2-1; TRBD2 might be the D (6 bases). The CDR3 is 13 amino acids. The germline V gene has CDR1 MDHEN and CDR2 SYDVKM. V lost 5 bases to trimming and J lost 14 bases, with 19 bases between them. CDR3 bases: TGTGCCAGCAGTCCGAAATCCGCAACGGGGGAGTTCTTC. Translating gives CASSPKSATGEFF.

The CDR3 DNA is TGTGCCGCCCGACAAGGAGACATGAACACTGAAGCTTTCTTT. Protein product: CAARQGDMNTEAFF. The rearrangement uses TRBV6-6 and TRBJ1-1; D remains ambiguous. V shed 11 bases and J shed 0 bases, with 16 bases lying between them. Germline-derived CDR1 and CDR2 are MNHNY and SVGAGI (reference sequence). The CDR3 spans 14 residues.

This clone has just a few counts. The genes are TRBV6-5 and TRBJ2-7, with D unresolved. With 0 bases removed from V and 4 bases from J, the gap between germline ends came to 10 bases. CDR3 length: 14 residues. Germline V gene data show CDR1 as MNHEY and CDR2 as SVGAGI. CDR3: CASSYSTYGYEQYF. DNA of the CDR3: TGTGCCAGCAGTTACTCGACCTACGGGTACGAGCAGTACTTC.

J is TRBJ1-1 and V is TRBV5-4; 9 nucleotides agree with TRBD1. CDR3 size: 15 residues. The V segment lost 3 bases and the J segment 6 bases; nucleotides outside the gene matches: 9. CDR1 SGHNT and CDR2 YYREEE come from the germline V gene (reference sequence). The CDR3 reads CASSSPGQGRAEAFF. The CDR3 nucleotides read TGTGCCAGCAGCTCCCCGGGACAGGGTAGGGCTGAAGCTTTCTTT.

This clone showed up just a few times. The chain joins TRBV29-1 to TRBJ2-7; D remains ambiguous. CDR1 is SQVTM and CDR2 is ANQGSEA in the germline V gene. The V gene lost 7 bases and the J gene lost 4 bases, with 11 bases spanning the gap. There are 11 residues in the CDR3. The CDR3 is CSGGATYEQYF. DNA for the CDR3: TGCAGCGGCGGAGCCACTTACGAGCAGTACTTC.